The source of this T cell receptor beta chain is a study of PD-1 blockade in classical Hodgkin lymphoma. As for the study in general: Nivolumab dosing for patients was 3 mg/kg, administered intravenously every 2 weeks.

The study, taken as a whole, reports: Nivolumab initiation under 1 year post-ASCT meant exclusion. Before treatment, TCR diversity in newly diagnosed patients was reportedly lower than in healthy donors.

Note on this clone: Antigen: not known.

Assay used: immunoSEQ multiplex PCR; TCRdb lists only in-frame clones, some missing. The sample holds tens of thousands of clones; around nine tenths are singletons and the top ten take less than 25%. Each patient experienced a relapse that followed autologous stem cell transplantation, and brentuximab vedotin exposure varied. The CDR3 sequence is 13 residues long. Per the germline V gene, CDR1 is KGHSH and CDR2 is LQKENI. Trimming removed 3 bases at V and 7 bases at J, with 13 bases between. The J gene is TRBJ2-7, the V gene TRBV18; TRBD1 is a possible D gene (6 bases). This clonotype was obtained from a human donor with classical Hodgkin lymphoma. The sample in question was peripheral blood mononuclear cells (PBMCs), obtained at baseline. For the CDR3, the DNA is TGTGCCAGCTCACCCGGACAGTATCGGGAGCAGTACTTC. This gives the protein CASSPGQYREQYF.